This TCR beta chain comes out of a study of CD8+ T cells in alopecia areata (dated by TCRdb to 2017 to 2018). Context from the whole study: The treated patients took part in an open-label pilot trial in which moderate-to-severe alopecia areata was treated with oral tofacitinib at 5 to 10 mg twice daily. Tofacitinib was administered for 6 to 18 months, and 6 months of follow-up off drug were then conducted to assess delayed response and recurrence. The study used high-throughput TCRbeta sequencing to examine T cell clonal expansion in alopecia areata, in both the C3H/HeJ mouse model and human patients. Scalp clonality was compared across normal scalp (n=4), patchy alopecia areata scalp (n=8), and alopecia totalis/universalis scalp (n=8). In humans, TCRbeta sequencing was performed on scalp tissue and on sorted CD4+ and CD8+ peripheral blood T cells from healthy controls and from patients with patchy or totalis/universalis alopecia areata. For the treated patients, the SALT score, which quantifies what percentage of scalp surface area is affected, served as the measure of disease severity. RNA came from the PAXgene miRNA kit for fixed scalp, the miRNeasy kit for PBMCs, and the RNeasy kit for mouse skin. Biopsies were taken from tofacitinib-treated patients at baseline and again at 4 and 24 weeks into treatment, and several of those patients also had a later scalp biopsy. immunoSEQ multiplex PCR using 35 Vbeta forward primers and 13 Jbeta reverse primers was used to amplify TCRbeta CDR3 regions. What the authors observed across the whole study: Many expanded lesional clones persisted in scalp and blood during tofacitinib treatment, which may partly explain relapse after stopping treatment. Shared TCR sequences between patients were less evident than in mice, which may be partly attributable to HLA diversity in the patient population. Higher clonality and more expanded CD8+ clones were observed in lesional scalp than in normal scalp, particularly in alopecia totalis/universalis, a finding suggestive of antigenic drive. Because the treated cohort was small and had just a single nonresponder, larger studies are needed to establish links between baseline CD8+ expansion and response. Unlike mouse skin, where gammadelta T cells dominate, normal human skin contains resident alphabeta T cells that get sequenced too, which complicates analysis of the scalp TCR repertoire. Tofacitinib significantly lowered scalp clonality and the number of expanded CD8+ clones among the top 100 scalp clones.

On this clone itself: Its antigen is not yet known. There are no base qualities to consult, and no much larger clone falls within one base.

Libraries were prepared through the immunoSEQ multiplex PCR assay. RNA was extracted from all samples and reverse transcribed into cDNA as template for TCR sequencing. First-strand cDNA was synthesized using SuperScript III with a 2:1 mix of oligo-dT and random hexamers. A synthetic immune receptor repertoire was used to gauge amplification bias, and whatever bias remained was removed computationally. In the original analysis: Raw reads were preprocessed to remove errors, and CDR3 was defined according to IMGT conventions as the region from the conserved cysteine to phenylalanine. Clonality was calculated as 1 minus Shannon entropy normalized by log2 of the number of productive unique TCRs. Scalp TCRbeta sequences were cross-referenced with sorted blood CD4 and CD8 repertoires so that the CD4 or CD8 identity of scalp clones could be inferred. TCRdb provides this immuneACCESS table in a form limited to in-frame rearrangements. Some clones are lacking; in checked studies, under half of them reflect an unresolved V gene, and why the rest are absent is not known. The D gene and trimming were derived from the DNA, and the V and J assignments and clone size from that table. The sample table records some 200,000 clones; more than 45% of these occur just once. Clones ranked in the top ten supply around 1.4% of the sample.

The time point tag for this specimen amounts to: around 4 weeks on oral tofacitinib. Read against the paper, the sample's treatment or condition label means: oral pan-JAK inhibitor, 5-10 mg twice daily. Lesional scalp punch biopsies and peripheral blood were obtained from alopecia areata patients. PBMCs were separated by density centrifugation and stained for CD3, CD4 and CD8, after which CD4+ and CD8+ T cells were sorted on a FACSAria. The V end loses 2 bases and the J end loses 0 bases, and a stretch of 15 bases separates them. From the cysteine through the phenylalanine, the CDR3 covers 16 amino acids. Only CDR3 DNA remains: 48 bases, in frame from the first base. Taken from the germline V gene, the CDR1 and CDR2 loops are SGHRS and YFSETQ.

The specimen comprised CD4+ T cells sorted from blood, sampled at week 4, from a patient treated with tofacitinib. Recombination linked TRBV5-1 to TRBJ2-7; the D segment could be TRBD2, given 6 matching bases. The clonotype comes from a human donor with alopecia areata. The DNA sequence is TGCGCCAGCAGCTTCTCGGGACCCGGGAGCTCCTACGAGCAGTACTTC. Its protein reads: CASSFSGPGSSYEQYF.